The present T cell receptor beta chain was sequenced within a study of blood T cell repertoires in COVID-19. Study-level information: Both acute and convalescent COVID-19 samples were obtained from the United States, Italy and Spain.

In the study's own analysis: Estimates of nucleated cell counts were drawn from the amplification of reference gene primers. Sequenced by immunoSEQ multiplex PCR; TCRdb stores in-frame clones only, minus some. That table furnishes V, J and clone size, whereas the DNA furnished D and trimming. In the table there are 50,000 to 55,000 clones, more than 75% of which are singletons. Germline V gene data show CDR1 as MGHRA and CDR2 as YSYEKL. V lost 3 bases and J 6 bases, leaving 6 bases between the germline ends. The CDR3 length is 12 residues. This clonotype originated in a man in his fifties with acute or convalescent COVID-19. The chain joins TRBV4-1 to TRBJ2-1, with D uncertain. The material sequenced was peripheral blood. The CDR3 reads CASSQGSNEQFF. DNA of the CDR3: TGCGCCAGCAGCCAGGGCTCCAATGAGCAGTTCTTC.